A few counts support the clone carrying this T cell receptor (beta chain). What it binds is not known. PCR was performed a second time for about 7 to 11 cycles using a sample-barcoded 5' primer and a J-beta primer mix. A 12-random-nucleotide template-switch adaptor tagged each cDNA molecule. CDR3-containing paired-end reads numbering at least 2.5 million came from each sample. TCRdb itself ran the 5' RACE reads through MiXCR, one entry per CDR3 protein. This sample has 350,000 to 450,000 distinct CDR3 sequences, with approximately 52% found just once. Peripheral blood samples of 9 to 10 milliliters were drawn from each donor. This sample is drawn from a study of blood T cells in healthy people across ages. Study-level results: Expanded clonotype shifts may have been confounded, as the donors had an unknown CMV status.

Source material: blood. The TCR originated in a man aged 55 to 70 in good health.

CDR3 sequence reads: CASSDLGTGNYGYTF. The CDR3 coding sequence is TGTGCCAGCAGTGACCTCGGGACAGGGAACTATGGCTACACCTTC. The V gene is TRBV2, the J gene TRBJ1-2, with TRBD1 matching 9 bases. Germline-derived CDR1 and CDR2 are SNHLY and FYNNEI. CDR3 length: 15 residues. The trim removed 3 bases at V and 2 bases at J, leaving 4 bases unmatched.